A single T cell receptor (beta chain) is shown here with its context. Its specificity is unknown. The PCR employed 60 Vbeta primers together with 13 Jbeta primers. Profiling relied on immunoSEQ multiplex PCR, and the TCRdb table lists in-frame clones only, not all of them. This sample has about 140,000 clones; roughly 79% occur once, and the top ten carry around 10%. Germline lookup yields CDR1 MNHEY and CDR2 SVGAGI. V was cut by 2 bases and J by 7 bases, with 14 bases left in between. This CDR3 is 14 amino acids long. This sample was taken from a study of cytomegalovirus exposure and HLA in healthy donors. Study-wide points: Analysis performed later showed TCR beta chains linked to HLA being more clonally expanded than equally common others. Because they were indistinguishable, some V segments, including TRBV6-2 and TRBV6-3, were excluded.

This sequence was found in a woman aged 55-70 years in good health and CMV-seropositive. The sample taken for sequencing was PBMCs. The chain carries TRBV6-5 and TRBJ1-2; D is unresolved. CDR3 in amino acids: CASSYEGGSRGYTF. The CDR3 DNA follows: TGTGCCAGCAGTTACGAGGGCGGTTCACGTGGCTACACCTTC.